This T cell receptor beta chain derives from a study of shared clonotypes between healthy human individuals. Study details: Three CD4 naive, three CD4 memory, two CD8 naive and one CD8 memory plate were used per donor.

Clones were read by immunoSEQ multiplex PCR, and TCRdb kept only the in-frame ones, dropping some. Of around 2,000,000 clones in the sample, just over 90% were seen once. CD45RO-negative cells were positively selected for CCR7, leaving out terminally differentiated effector memory CD45RA+ cells. Germline loops: CDR1 SGHTA, CDR2 FQGNSA. The CDR3 runs 12 residues. Between the trimmed V and J ends, which lost 6 bases and 3 bases, there was a span of 8 bases. Study-wide findings and caveats: Generally, estimated richness proved larger in naive subsets than it did in memory subsets. A few donors had 5% to 6.5% of their naive CD4 clonotypes in common.

About this clone itself: Its antigen is not identified. Other DNA sequences in the same sample also yield this CDR3.

The sequencing input was naive CD8+ T cells from PBMCs. The source is a man between 18 and 29 years old in good health. Some clones in this sample may be carry-over from other donors' samples. V and J are TRBV7-2 and TRBJ1-1, with D unclear. CDR3 DNA sequence: TGTGCCAGCAGTTTGGGTTACACTGAAGCTTTCTTT. This sequence encodes CASSLGYTEAFF.